The sample holds a few counts of the clone carrying this TCR beta chain. Its specificity is not known. This sample is part of a study of post-analysis software for immune sequencing data. As for the study in general: Patients had relapsing-remitting, secondary progressive or progressive-relapsing multiple sclerosis; some lacked subtype. Study-wide points: Same-batch preparations were strongly co-clustered by F measure. Comparison with controls showed significantly lower normalized Chao1 diversity in multiple sclerosis patients.

Unique molecular identifiers featured in each of the TCR beta cDNA libraries. When 1 to 10 million T cells were used, they gave approximately 450,000 cDNA molecules. TCRdb independently ran MiXCR on the PCR reads; one entry per CDR3 protein. The table has approximately 440,000 distinct CDR3 sequences, 45% seen once; the top ten hold about 12%. This clonotype was obtained from a girl between 5 and 17 years old with multiple sclerosis. Sequencing was carried out using blood.

CDR3 residues: CASRLDRTYSNQPQHF. In nucleotides, the CDR3 is TGTGCCAGCAGATTAGACAGGACCTATAGCAATCAGCCCCAGCATTTT. V is TRBV6-1 and J is TRBJ1-5; a possible D gene is TRBD1 (6 bases). Germline CDR1 MNHNS, CDR2 SASEGT. Trimming took off 6 bases at V and 0 bases at J, with 15 bases between the two ends. This CDR3 comprises 16 residues.